The 26 T cell receptor beta chains reported below all come from one sample, sequenced in a study of OX40 agonist ivuxolimab in advanced cancers. Sequencing used immunoSEQ multiplex PCR; TCRdb keeps in-frame clones, though not all of them. Of tens of thousands of clones listed, 70% to 90% are singletons. The source material was CD4+ or CD8+ T cells sorted from blood, sampled in a trial of the OX40 agonist ivuxolimab. All receptors derive from an adult with an advanced solid tumor such as melanoma, head and neck, liver or kidney cancer.

The chain recombines TRBV18 with TRBJ2-7; D call uncertain. This CDR3 is 12 amino acids long. The germline V and J ends were trimmed by 5 bases and 3 bases, with 8 bases remaining between them. Germline-derived CDR1 and CDR2 are KGHSH and LQKENI. CDR3 bases: TGTGCCAGCTCAAAAAGTAGCTACGAGCAGTACTTC. Its translation: CASSKSSYEQYF.

The chain links TRBV5-1 to TRBJ2-7, with D possibly being TRBD1 or TRBD2 (6 bases each). CDR1 SGHRS and CDR2 YFSETQ come from the germline V gene. The CDR3 extends over 15 amino acids. Trimming stripped 2 bases from V and 4 bases from J, with 16 bases between. CDR3 in DNA: TGCGCCAGCAGCTTAGGGGGACTCCTACCATACGAGCAGTACTTC. Translation: CASSLGGLLPYEQYF. Together with reference TRBV5-1 and TRBJ2-7, the CDR3 gives the full variable domain: KAGVTQTPRYLIKTRGQQVTLSCSPISGHRSVSWYQQTPGQGLQFLFEYFSETQRNKGNFPGRFSGRQFSNSRSEMNVSTLELGDSALYLCASSLGGLLPYEQYFGPGTRLTVT.

This clone is a singleton in its sample. This rearrangement joins TRBV7-6 to TRBJ2-4; D possibly uses TRBD1 or TRBD2 (5 bases each). The DNA end is a closer match to TRBJ2-5, so the J assignment may be wrong. Looked up from germline, CDR1 is SGHVS and CDR2 is FNYEAQ. CDR3 length equals 14 residues. In DNA, the CDR3 is TGTGCCAGCAGCAAAGGCGTTGGGACAGAGACCCAGTACTTC. Translated, it gives CASSKGVGTETQYF.

The V and J genes are TRBV6-5 and TRBJ2-3; 7 bases are shared with TRBD2. This CDR3 is 16 amino acids long. The germline V gene encodes CDR1 MNHEY and CDR2 SVGAGI. V lost 2 bases to trimming and J lost 2 bases; unmatched junction nucleotides: 7. CDR3 protein: CASSYLTSANTDTQYF. The DNA of the CDR3 is TGTGCCAGCAGTTACCTTACTAGCGCCAACACAGATACGCAGTATTTT.

V gene TRBV6-1 combines with J gene TRBJ2-2; D is uncertain. The CDR3 sequence is 12 residues long. Germline V CDR1 and CDR2: MNHNS, SASEGT. The germline V and J ends were trimmed by 7 bases and 1 base, with 4 bases remaining between them. As DNA, the CDR3 is TGTGCCAGCAATAGGAACACCGGGGAGCTGTTTTTT. As protein: CASNRNTGELFF.

CDR3 in amino acids: CSARDDNEQFF. As DNA, the CDR3 is TGCAGTGCTAGAGACGACAATGAGCAGTTCTTC. V usage is TRBV20-1 and J usage is TRBJ2-1; D is unresolved. The CDR3 is 11 amino acids. V was pared by 0 bases and J by 5 bases, with 2 bases between. Germline CDR1 reads DFQATT; CDR2 reads SNEGSKA (reference sequence).

The V and J genes are TRBV5-5 and TRBJ2-7; TRBD1 might be the D (6 bases). V shed 1 base and J shed 3 bases, with 14 bases lying between them. Germline V lookup: CDR1 SGHKS, CDR2 YYEKEE (reference sequence). The CDR3 contains 15 residues. CDR3 sequence reads: CASSLWNRVDYEQYF. The CDR3 DNA reads as TGTGCCAGCAGCTTGTGGAACAGGGTAGACTACGAGCAGTACTTC. The full variable domain, completed using reference TRBV5-5 and TRBJ2-7, is DAGVTQSPTHLIKTRGQQVTLRCSPISGHKSVSWYQQVLGQGPQFIFQYYEKEERGRGNFPDRFSARQFPNYSSELNVNALLLGDSALYLCASSLWNRVDYEQYFGPGTRLTVT.

The chain combines TRBV19 with TRBJ1-4, with a tentative D call TRBD1 (5 bases). Germline-derived CDR1 and CDR2 are LNHDA and SQIVND (reference sequence). Trimming left V 6 bases short and J 1 base short, with 9 bases between. The CDR3 sequence is 14 residues long. CDR3 sequence (DNA): TGTGCCAGTAGCCAGGGAGGAACTAATGAAAAACTGTTTTTT. Amino acid sequence: CASSQGGTNEKLFF.

A remark on this clone: The junction departs from germline at one end; a sequencing error may be responsible. The rearrangement joins TRBV7-7 to TRBJ2-5, with D possibly being TRBD1 or TRBD2 (5 bases each). Per the germline V gene, CDR1 is SSHAT and CDR2 is FNYEAQ (reference sequence). The length of the CDR3 is 15 residues. The DNA of the CDR3 is TGTGCTAGCAGCACCGGGACCCAGGGATTAGAGACCCAGTACTTC. Encoded protein: CASSTGTQGLETQYF. Full variable domain (remainder filled in from reference TRBV7-7 and TRBJ2-5): GAGVSQSPRYKVTKRGQDVTLRCDPISSHATLYWYQQALGQGPEFLTYFNYEAQPDKSGLPSDRFSAERPEGSISTLTIQRTEQRDSAMYRCASSTGTQGLETQYFGPGTRLLVL.

The rearrangement uses TRBV29-1 and TRBJ2-5; the D gene could be TRBD1 or TRBD2 (5 bases each). CDR1 SQVTM and CDR2 ANQGSEA come from the germline V gene. CDR3 length equals 14 residues. Deletions cut 5 bases from V and 10 bases from J, with 23 bases between. The chain's CDR3 is CSVTPALAGTSQYF. The DNA of the CDR3 is TGCAGCGTTACTCCGGCTCTGGCAGGGACGAGCCAGTACTTC.

This chain connects TRBV28 to TRBJ1-6, with a tentative D call TRBD1 (6 bases). This CDR3 spans 15 amino acids. Germline loops: CDR1 MDHEN, CDR2 SYDVKM. The V end lost 4 bases, the J end lost 6 bases, and 13 bases lay between the germline ends. CDR3 nucleotides: TGTGCCAGCAGTTCCCCGACAGGAGCTAATTCACCCCTCCACTTT. This translates into CASSSPTGANSPLHF.

This chain connects TRBV5-1 to TRBJ2-3; D might be TRBD1 (5 bases). The germline V gene encodes CDR1 SGHRS and CDR2 YFSETQ. V lost 0 bases and J lost 6, with 17 bases in between. The CDR3 is made up of 16 amino acids. The CDR3, as DNA: TGCGCCAGCAGCTTGGCTAGGGGTCGAATCGGGGATACGCAGTATTTT. It is translated as CASSLARGRIGDTQYF.

This chain uses TRBV6-1 with TRBJ1-5; D is uncertain. This CDR3 region has 14 residues. The V gene's germline CDR1 is MNHNS and CDR2 SASEGT. Trimming took off 5 bases at V and 1 base at J, with 9 bases between the two ends. The CDR3 sequence is CASSPQPSNQPQHF. CDR3 bases: TGTGCCAGCAGTCCGCAACCCAGCAATCAGCCCCAGCATTTT.

This chain joins TRBV6-5 and TRBJ2-2; TRBD2 agrees at 10 bases. This CDR3 region has 15 residues. Germline V CDR1 and CDR2: MNHEY, SVGAGI. After removal of 5 bases from V and 5 bases from J, the junction contained 5 bases not matched to a gene. CDR3 coding DNA: TGTGCCAGCAGTCGGACTAGCGGTACTACCGGGGAGCTGTTTTTT. This sequence encodes CASSRTSGTTGELFF.

Concerning this clone: At one boundary the junction diverges from the germline segment, which might be a read error. The chain links TRBV28 to TRBJ2-5; D not certain. The CDR3 runs 12 residues. CDR1 is MDHEN and CDR2 is SYDVKM in the germline V gene. CDR3 nucleotides: TGTGCCAGCAGTTTCTCCCAAGGGACCCAGTACTTC. As protein: CASSFSQGTQYF.

The V gene is TRBV6-1, the J gene TRBJ2-7, with D perhaps given as TRBD1 or TRBD2 (5 bases each). The V and J ends lost 2 bases and 2 bases respectively, with 13 bases between them. CDR3 length: 15 residues. From germline, CDR1 is MNHNS and CDR2 SASEGT. The CDR3 sequence: CASSEYGTAPYEQYF. The CDR3 DNA reads TGTGCCAGCAGTGAATATGGGACGGCGCCCTACGAGCAGTACTTC.

This clone was seen a single time. The V gene is TRBV5-1, the J gene TRBJ1-2; a weak D match, TRBD1 (6 bases). This CDR3 has 12 residues. CDR1 and CDR2 from the germline V gene are SGHRS and YFSETQ. Trimming took 5 bases from V and 4 from J, leaving 9 bases between them. CDR3 nucleotide sequence: TGCGCCAGCAGTGAGGGGGTCTATGGCTACACCTTC. Residues: CASSEGVYGYTF.

The chain employs TRBV18 and TRBJ2-1; 11 bases are shared with TRBD2. The CDR3 loop spans 16 amino acids. Germline V gives CDR1 KGHSH, CDR2 LQKENI. The J segment lost 9 bases and the V segment lost 1 base, leaving 8 bases of the junction unmatched. This CDR3 reads CASSPRTSGWLGEQFF. CDR3 sequence (DNA): TGTGCCAGCTCACCACGGACTAGCGGGTGGTTGGGTGAGCAGTTCTTC.

The V call is TRBV28, the J call TRBJ2-5; 8 positions match TRBD2. V lost 2 bases, J lost 5 bases, and 16 bases stayed unmatched. The CDR3 contains 18 residues. Germline V CDR1 and CDR2: MDHEN, SYDVKM. The DNA of the CDR3 is TGTGCCAGCAGTTTAAGCGGGAGAGCGTTTAGTTATTCCGAGACCCAGTACTTC. It encodes CASSLSGRAFSYSETQYF.

The chain carries TRBV5-1 and TRBJ1-1, with TRBD1 matching over 7 bases. CDR1 is SGHRS, CDR2 YFSETQ, per germline. The CDR3 contains 17 residues. V shed 2 bases, J shed 4 bases, and the junction held 14 bases outside the gene matches. CDR3 loop: CASSLSQGTRGITEAFF. CDR3 nucleotides: TGCGCCAGCAGCTTATCACAGGGGACTAGGGGGATCACTGAAGCTTTCTTT.

V usage is TRBV10-2 and J usage is TRBJ1-2; D is uncertain. With 5 bases removed from V and 2 bases from J, the gap between germline ends came to 6 bases. CDR3 length equals 12 residues. Germline V CDR1 and CDR2: WSHSY, SAAADI. CDR3 amino acids: CASSTGNYGYTF. The CDR3 bases are TGCGCCAGCAGTACGGGAAACTATGGCTACACCTTC.

This rearrangement joins TRBV5-1 to TRBJ2-7; 8 bases line up with TRBD2. J was trimmed by 5 bases and V by 4 bases; bases with no gene match: 2. The CDR3 runs 12 residues. Germline V gives CDR1 SGHRS, CDR2 YFSETQ. DNA of the CDR3: TGCGCCAGCAGCCCGCGGGGGGACGAGCAGTACTTC. The encoded protein is CASSPRGDEQYF.

The rearrangement joins TRBV7-9 to TRBJ2-5; no clear D gene. Deletions cut 5 bases from V and 3 bases from J, with 13 bases between. The CDR3 runs to 14 residues. Germline V gene data show CDR1 as SEHNR and CDR2 as FQNEAQ (reference sequence). CDR3 bases: TGTGCCAGCAGCACTTATTCTGGGAAAGAGACCCAGTACTTC. Translating gives CASSTYSGKETQYF.

V gene TRBV7-9 combines with J gene TRBJ1-2; D is ambiguous. V gave up 1 base and J gave up 6 bases, with 12 bases separating them. This CDR3 contains 14 residues. The V gene's germline CDR1 is SEHNR and CDR2 FQNEAQ (reference sequence). This chain's CDR3 is CASSLGIVGDGYTF. CDR3 bases: TGTGCCAGCAGCTTAGGGATAGTTGGCGATGGCTACACCTTC.

J is TRBJ2-5 and V is TRBV5-4, with 9 nucleotides matching TRBD1. Germline CDR1 reads SGHNT; CDR2 reads YYREEE (reference sequence). This CDR3 region has 14 residues. The ends lost 4 bases at V and 4 bases at J; junction bases unmatched: 5. CDR3 sequence: CASSLRQGVETQYF. In DNA form, the CDR3 reads TGTGCCAGCAGCCTGCGACAGGGGGTAGAGACCCAGTACTTC.

The chain uses TRBV5-1 and TRBJ1-1; D is unclear. Germline V gene data show CDR1 as SGHRS and CDR2 as YFSETQ. The CDR3 has 14 amino acids. Trimming took off 0 bases at V and 1 base at J, with 7 bases between the two ends. In DNA, the CDR3 is TGCGCCAGCAGCTTGGAGACCGGGAACACTGAAGCTTTCTTT. Protein product: CASSLETGNTEAFF.